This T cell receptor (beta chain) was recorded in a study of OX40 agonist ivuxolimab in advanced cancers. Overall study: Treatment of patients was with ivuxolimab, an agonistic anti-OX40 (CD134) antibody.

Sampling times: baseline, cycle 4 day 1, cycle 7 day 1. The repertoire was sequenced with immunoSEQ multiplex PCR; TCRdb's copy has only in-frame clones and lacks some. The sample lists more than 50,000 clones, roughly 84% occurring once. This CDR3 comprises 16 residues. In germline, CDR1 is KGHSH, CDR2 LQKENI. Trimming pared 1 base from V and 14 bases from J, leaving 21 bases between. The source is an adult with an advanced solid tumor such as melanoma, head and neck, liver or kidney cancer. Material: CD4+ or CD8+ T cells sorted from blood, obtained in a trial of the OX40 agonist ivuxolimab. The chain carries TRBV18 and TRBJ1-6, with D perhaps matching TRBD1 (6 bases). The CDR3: CASSPRRDTGLGALHF. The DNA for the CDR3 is TGTGCCAGCTCACCACGTCGGGACACGGGTCTTGGGGCCCTCCACTTT.